Listed below are T cell receptor beta chains from one sample, sequenced in a study of blood T cell repertoires in COVID-19. TCRdb's copy holds only in-frame clones and misses some; the assay was immunoSEQ multiplex PCR. Of about 240,000 clones detected, about 90% appear once; the ten largest clones hold about 3.3%. The sequenced sample consisted of PBMCs or T cells enriched from blood (not recorded which). These TCRs come from a woman in her thirties or forties with acute COVID-19. Both conserved end residues are part of each CDR3. Part of the rows lack a size; the others show once, few, many or a class for expanded clones.

NA | TRBV11-3 | 15 | CASSSRQGQSYEQYF
NA | TRBV7-3 | 14 | CASSITGTGYEQYF
many | TRBV19 | 16 | CASSKYQSGGTDTQYF
NA | TRBV19 | 16 | CASSKTGDLGDQPQHF
NA | TRBV9 | 14 | CASSVGLEYPEQYF
NA | TRBV25-1 | 12 | CASSVRNSPLHF
few | TRBV19 | 14 | CASKGSGFSQPQHF
NA | TRBV11-2 | 14 | CASSLGTVRTEAFF
NA | TRBV5-1 | 15 | CASSLGAGSTDTQYF
once | TRBV6-5 | 15 | CASSWFRDRLYEQYF
NA | TRBV24-1 | 16 | CATSNSGREHEETQYF
NA | TRBV30 | 13 | CACRTSGTYEQYF
once | TRBV18 | 12 | CASTTGGTEAFF
NA | TRBV6-6 | 13 | CASSSQGVDTIYF
NA | TRBV30 | 13 | CAWSVNTQGEAFF
NA | TRBV3-1/TRBV3-2 | 16 | CASSLLGQPNTGELFF
few | TRBV11-3 | 15 | CASSRGTSGQGEQYF
NA | TRBV19 | 15 | CASSQDRGANEKLFF
NA | TRBV12-3/TRBV12-4 | 13 | CASSFSGVQPQHF
NA | TRBV7-2 | 15 | CASSLQGSTYNKQFF
few | TRBV2 | 12 | CAGSEGAETQYF
NA | TRBV7-9 | 15 | CASSLGAGGGYGYTF
NA | TRBV12-5 | 16 | CASGLGLGGGTDTQYF
NA | TRBV6-5 | 14 | CASSYSTVVYEQYF
NA | TRBV10-3 | 17 | CATRERTASAGTGELFF
NA | TRBV19 | 15 | CASTSRSGEGNEQFF
NA | TRBV7-2 | 16 | CASSLGLAGSYTEQFF
NA | TRBV18 | 16 | CASSPGLAGTTDTQYF
medium-sized | TRBV27 | 15 | CASSLAGYSNQPQHF
NA | TRBV2 | 13 | CASCRGRNQPQHF
NA | TRBV6-5 | 13 | CASSYGGAGEQYF
NA | TRBV2 | 14 | CASSRDRVNEKLFF